Listed below are T cell receptor beta chains from one sample, sequenced in a study of cytomegalovirus exposure and HLA in healthy donors. Method: immunoSEQ multiplex PCR; TCRdb's copy keeps in-frame clones and lacks some. The sample includes 160,000 or so clones, roughly 84% of them seen just once. Sequencing was done on a sample of PBMCs. These receptor sequences come from a man aged 30-40 years in good health and CMV-seronegative. Each CDR3 is given with its conserved first and last residue. A D gene is named only where the DNA matches it firmly. Clone size appears in some rows only: once, few, many, or a class for an expanded clone.

d_call | j_call | v_call | clone_size | cdr3_nt | cdr3_aa
. | TRBJ2-1 | TRBV29-1 | . | TGCAGCGTTACAAGTGTGCTTATCGATGAGCAGTTCTTC | CSVTSVLIDEQFF
. | TRBJ2-7 | TRBV7-2 | . | TGTGCCAGCAGCCCGAAATCCCCAATGTCAGGCCGATGGCAGTACTTC | CASSPKSPMSGRWQYF
TRBD2 | TRBJ2-7 | TRBV5-4 | . | TGTGCCAGCAGCTTGCGGGCTAGCGGCTCCTACGAGCAGTACTTC | CASSLRASGSYEQYF
. | TRBJ2-3 | TRBV7-9 | . | TGTTCCAGCAGAAGAGAGGAGGCCCGCACAGATACGCAGTATTTT | CSSRREEARTDTQYF
TRBD1 | TRBJ1-5 | TRBV6-5 | . | TGTGCCAGCAGCAGGGACAGTGGGAATCAGCCCCAGCATTTT | CASSRDSGNQPQHF
. | TRBJ1-6 | TRBV30 | . | TGTGCCTGGAGTAATTTATCACCCCTCCACTTT | CAWSNLSPLHF
TRBD1 | TRBJ1-6 | TRBV7-3 | few | TGTGCCAGCAGCCACAGGGGGGGTTCACCCCTCCACTTT | CASSHRGGSPLHF
. | TRBJ1-2 | TRBV7-9 | . | TGTGCCAGCAGCTTAGGGGGCCAGGAGACTAACTATGGCTACACCTTC | CASSLGGQETNYGYTF
. | TRBJ1-2 | TRBV15 | . | TGTGCCACCAGCCCCGGCGGGGGGAACTATGGCTACACCTTC | CATSPGGGNYGYTF
TRBD2 | TRBJ2-1 | TRBV19 | . | TGTGCCAGTAGTATAACTAGCGGGGGGGCCATAAATGAGCAGTTCTTC | CASSITSGGAINEQFF
. | TRBJ2-3 | TRBV6-5 | . | TGTGCCAGCAGTTACAGGCGGGGATTAGATACGCAGTATTTT | CASSYRRGLDTQYF
. | TRBJ2-3 | TRBV11-3 | . | TGTGCCAGCAGCTTAGTAGCGGAGCGAACAGATACGCAGTATTTT | CASSLVAERTDTQYF